The 9 T cell receptor beta chains below come from one sample, sequenced in a study of patients and donors after allogeneic stem cell transplantation. One entry per CDR3 protein results from TCRdb running MiXCR on the RT-PCR reads. The sample lists about 230,000 distinct CDR3 sequences, 13% to 15% occurring once. Sequences were obtained from blood, either unsorted or a sorted T cell fraction (not recorded which). The receptors come from a human donor who was either an allogeneic HSCT recipient or a stem cell or donor lymphocyte infusion donor (not recorded which). It is not recorded whose cells these are; they may come from a transplant donor.

In this sample, this clonotype turned up a few times. The CDR3 DNA follows: TGCGCCAGCAGCCAATCACTGGCGGGGGGGCCAGGAGGGGAGACCCAGTACTTC. Translated, it gives CASSQSLAGGPGGETQYF. V and J are TRBV4-1 and TRBJ2-5; 9 bases are shared with TRBD2. CDR1 is MGHRA, CDR2 YSYEKL, per germline. The V gene end was trimmed by 2 bases and the J gene end by 5 bases; junction bases not matched to a gene: 15. The CDR3 length is 18 residues.

CDR3 loop: CASSPLKDRGRRTEAFF. CDR3 DNA sequence: TGTGCCAGCAGCCCCCTGAAGGACAGGGGGCGGAGGACTGAAGCTTTCTTT. The chain links TRBV7-8 to TRBJ1-1; the match to TRBD1 covers 11 bases. The V segment lost 5 bases and the J segment 5 bases; nucleotides outside the gene matches: 13. CDR3 length: 17 amino acids. Per the germline V gene, CDR1 is SGHVS and CDR2 is FQNEAQ.

There are a few counts of this clonotype. V is TRBV29-1 and J is TRBJ2-1; 8 bases line up with TRBD1. The V gene's germline CDR1 is SQVTM and CDR2 ANQGSEA. Unmatched junction bases numbered 3, after V lost 1 base and J lost 4 bases. The CDR3 consists of 14 residues. Here the CDR3 DNA reads TGCAGCGTTGAAGGTGGACAGGGATACAATGAGCAGTTCTTC. Translation gives CSVEGGQGYNEQFF.

This chain uses TRBV7-9 with TRBJ2-7; the match to TRBD2 covers 12 bases. This CDR3 contains 17 residues. The junction had 4 bases not matched to a gene; V was cut back by 1 base and J by 0 bases. Germline V gene lookup returns CDR1 SEHNR and CDR2 FQNEAQ (reference sequence). Written as DNA, the CDR3 is TGTGCCAGCAGCTTAGTGAGGGGACTAGCGGGCTCCTACGAGCAGTACTTC. Protein sequence: CASSLVRGLAGSYEQYF.

This rearrangement joins TRBV29-1 to TRBJ2-3; 9 bases align to TRBD2. The germline V gene has CDR1 SQVTM and CDR2 ANQGSEA. With V trimmed by 5 bases and J by 6 bases, 6 bases remained unmatched. This CDR3 contains 13 residues. The CDR3 region is CSVPAGGGDTQYF. In nucleotides, the CDR3 is TGCAGCGTTCCAGCGGGGGGTGGGGATACGCAGTATTTT.

This sequence joins TRBV7-9 and TRBJ2-7, with TRBD2 matching over 12 bases. This CDR3 comprises 16 residues. Germline-derived CDR1 and CDR2 are SEHNR and FQNEAQ (reference sequence). J gave up 2 bases and V 3 bases, and 5 bases lay outside the gene matches. CDR3 in DNA: TGTGCCAGCAGCTTCCTTGGACTAGCGGGAACCTACGAGCAGTACTTC. It specifies CASSFLGLAGTYEQYF.

This rearrangement joins TRBV27 to TRBJ2-2, with 8 nucleotides matching TRBD2. V lost 2 bases, J lost 8 bases, and 13 bases stayed unmatched. In germline, CDR1 is MNHEY, CDR2 SMNVEV (reference sequence). This CDR3 has 17 residues. The CDR3 loop is CASSLKRSGRLSGELFF. For the CDR3, the DNA is TGTGCCAGCAGTTTAAAAAGAAGCGGGAGACTTTCTGGGGAGCTGTTTTTT.

This clonotype was counted a few times. The V call is TRBV7-6, the J call TRBJ2-7, with D possibly matching TRBD2 (5 bases). V lost 4 bases and J lost 4, with 14 bases in between. Germline CDR1 is SGHVS and CDR2 is FNYEAQ. CDR3 length equals 14 residues. The CDR3 DNA follows: TGTGCCAGCAGCTCGCCCGGGGTAACGTACGAGCAGTACTTC. Translated: CASSSPGVTYEQYF.

V is TRBV7-9 and J is TRBJ1-2, with a weak D call TRBD1 (6 bases). Germline V gives CDR1 SEHNR, CDR2 FQNEAQ (reference sequence). The V end lost 5 bases, the J end lost 3 bases, and 16 bases lay between the germline ends. CDR3 length: 15 amino acids. CDR3 sequence reads: CASSLIQGADYGYTF. The CDR3 DNA reads TGTGCCAGCAGCCTTATACAGGGTGCCGACTATGGCTACACCTTC.